This entry lists 29 T cell receptor beta chains sequenced from one sample in a study of T cell repertoires in ileal Crohn's disease. Profiled with immunoSEQ multiplex PCR; TCRdb holds only in-frame clones, not every one. Of around 15,000 clones listed, roughly 85% were seen once; the top ten hold approximately 3.3%. The sequencing sample was made of ileal tissue. These receptors were obtained from an adult with Crohn's disease.

This chain joins TRBV5-1 and TRBJ2-1; 8 bases fit TRBD2. The germline gives CDR1 SGHRS, CDR2 YFSETQ. J gave up 5 bases and V 1 base, and 5 bases lay outside the gene matches. CDR3 length equals 15 residues. This chain's CDR3 is CASSLTSGSHNEQFF. The CDR3 nucleotides are TGCGCCAGCAGCTTGACAAGCGGGAGCCACAATGAGCAGTTCTTC.

This rearrangement joins TRBV13 to TRBJ2-7; 10 nucleotides align to TRBD2. V lost 5 bases, J lost 3 bases, and 7 bases stayed unmatched. The CDR3 length is 15 residues. Germline CDR1 is PRHDT and CDR2 is FYEKMQ (reference sequence). As DNA, the CDR3 is TGTGCCAGCAGCGCCCCGGGACTAGCGAGCTACGAGCAGTACTTC. This sequence encodes CASSAPGLASYEQYF.

The chain carries TRBV10-3 and TRBJ2-7, with D maybe TRBD1 (6 bases). This CDR3 comprises 14 residues. Trimming removed 3 bases from V and 5 bases from J, with 14 bases in between. Germline values: CDR1 ENHRY, CDR2 SYGVKD. The CDR3 reads CAISDWQGQNEQYF. CDR3 bases: TGTGCCATCAGTGATTGGCAGGGGCAGAACGAGCAGTACTTC.

The chain is built from TRBV29-1 and TRBJ2-1, with D possibly matching TRBD2 (7 bases). Trimming stripped 4 bases from V and 0 bases from J, with 22 bases between. This CDR3 has 18 amino acids. CDR1 is SQVTM and CDR2 is ANQGSEA in the germline V gene. The DNA for the CDR3 is TGCAGCGTTGTTGAATCGGGCGGGGGCGGGCTCTCCTACAATGAGCAGTTCTTC. It is translated as CSVVESGGGGLSYNEQFF.

The rearrangement joins TRBV7-2 to TRBJ1-3; tentative D call: TRBD1 (5 bases). Trimming took off 5 bases at V and 8 bases at J, with 19 bases between the two ends. This CDR3 region has 15 residues. Germline CDR1 SGHTA, CDR2 FQGNSA. CDR3 bases: TGTGCCAGCAGCCCCCGGTGGGGAGGGGAGGACACCATATATTTT. Translated, it gives CASSPRWGGEDTIYF.

This sequence joins TRBV5-4 and TRBJ1-1; 7 positions agree with TRBD1. Germline V gives CDR1 SGHNT, CDR2 YYREEE (reference sequence). The CDR3 has 14 amino acids. The V segment lost 4 bases and the J segment 6 bases; nucleotides outside the gene matches: 9. CDR3 nucleotide sequence: TGTGCCAGCAGCACTTACTACAGGGGCGCTGAAGCTTTCTTT. This translates into CASSTYYRGAEAFF.

The chain has TRBV14 and TRBJ1-1, with 9 positions matching TRBD1. Trimming cost V 4 bases and J 1 base; bases outside gene matches: 1. The CDR3 runs 14 residues. CDR1 is SGHDN, CDR2 FVKESK, per germline. The chain's CDR3 is CASSPQGANTEAFF. CDR3 nucleotides: TGTGCCAGCAGCCCACAGGGGGCGAACACTGAAGCTTTCTTT.

The chain has TRBV6-5 and TRBJ1-5, with 7 bases lining up with TRBD1. This CDR3 comprises 14 residues. V trimming: 6 bases; J trimming: 6 bases; junction bases outside the gene matches: 8. Per the germline V gene, CDR1 is MNHEY and CDR2 is SVGAGI. The CDR3 DNA follows: TGTGCCAGCAGATTGACAGGGAAGGTTCAGCCCCAGCATTTT. It translates to CASRLTGKVQPQHF.

The chain joins TRBV5-1 to TRBJ2-6; D is perhaps TRBD1 (6 bases). The CDR3 runs 17 residues. V was pared by 4 bases and J by 0 bases, with 14 bases between. In germline, CDR1 is SGHRS, CDR2 YFSETQ. CDR3 sequence: CASSAEGQSSGANVLTF. The DNA of the CDR3 is TGCGCCAGCAGCGCCGAAGGACAGAGCTCTGGGGCCAACGTCCTGACTTTC.

The V and J genes are TRBV2 and TRBJ1-2; 9 nucleotides agree with TRBD1. The CDR3 loop spans 16 amino acids. After removal of 5 bases from V and 5 bases from J, the junction contained 12 bases not matched to a gene. CDR1 is SNHLY, CDR2 FYNNEI, per germline. The CDR3 reads CASSSGQGLSSYGYTF. The CDR3 DNA reads as TGTGCCAGCAGTTCGGGACAGGGACTAAGCTCTTATGGCTACACCTTC.

This clone was picked up one time. The chain has TRBV18 and TRBJ1-1, with a tentative D call TRBD1 (6 bases). This CDR3 has 19 amino acids. V was pared by 4 bases and J by 0 bases, with 24 bases between. Germline V CDR1 and CDR2: KGHSH, LQKENI. As DNA, the CDR3 is TGTGCCAGCTCACTCAATACCGCTCCGGGACAAACCATGAACACTGAAGCTTTCTTT. This sequence encodes CASSLNTAPGQTMNTEAFF.

The genes are TRBV7-2 and TRBJ1-3; a possible D gene is TRBD1 (5 bases). The germline CDR1 and CDR2 sequences are SGHTA and FQGNSA. Trimming shortened V by 8 bases and J by 0 bases, and 17 bases separated the two germline ends. There are 16 residues in the CDR3. CDR3 in amino acids: CASGVGGDLSGNTIYF. DNA of the CDR3: TGTGCCAGCGGGGTGGGAGGGGACCTCTCTGGAAACACCATATATTTT. The full variable domain, its missing parts supplied by reference TRBV7-2 and TRBJ1-3, is GAGVSQSPSNKVTEKGKDVELRCDPISGHTALYWYRQSLGQGLEFLIYFQGNSAPDKSGLPSDRFSAERTGGSVSTLTIQRTQQEDSAVYLCASGVGGDLSGNTIYFGEGSWLTVV.

V gene TRBV29-1 combines with J gene TRBJ2-2; a possible D gene is TRBD1 (5 bases). The V and J ends lost 4 bases and 7 bases respectively, with 13 bases between them. In germline, CDR1 is SQVTM, CDR2 ANQGSEA. The CDR3 sequence is 13 residues long. CDR3 DNA sequence: TGCAGCGTTGTTCCCAGGGTGAACGGGGAGCTGTTTTTT. The encoded protein is CSVVPRVNGELFF.

The V gene is TRBV19, the J gene TRBJ1-1; D not resolved. Germline CDR1 and CDR2: LNHDA and SQIVND (reference sequence). This CDR3 is 13 amino acids long. CDR3 sequence (DNA): TGTGCTACACTCATAATAGGGAGCACTGAAGCTTTCTTT. The encoded protein is CATLIIGSTEAFF.

V usage is TRBV4-2 and J usage is TRBJ2-5; 7 bases map to TRBD2. CDR3 length equals 15 residues. CDR1 and CDR2 (germline): LGHNA, YNFKEQ. V lost 0 bases and J lost 5; bases outside the gene matches: 6. CDR3 residues: CASSQEGGGIETQYF. The CDR3 DNA sequence: TGTGCCAGCAGCCAAGAGGGCGGGGGAATCGAGACCCAGTACTTC.

Only a few counts were recorded for this clone. The chain joins TRBV29-1 to TRBJ2-3; 9 bases are a match to TRBD2. From germline, CDR1 is SQVTM and CDR2 ANQGSEA. CDR3 length: 14 amino acids. V dropped 7 bases and J dropped 1; count of bases not matched to a gene: 6. Written as DNA, the CDR3 is TGCAGCGCGAGCGGGGGGCAAGGCACAGATACGCAGTATTTT. Encoded protein: CSASGGQGTDTQYF.

In this sample, this clone turned up a few times. The chain is built from TRBV9 and TRBJ2-7; D possibly corresponds to TRBD2 (5 bases). With 4 bases removed from V and 2 bases from J, the gap between germline ends came to 13 bases. Germline V gene lookup returns CDR1 SGDLS and CDR2 YYNGEE. The length of the CDR3 is 14 residues. The CDR3 nucleotides read TGTGCCAGCAGCCCCTCGACGGGGACCTACGAGCAGTACTTC. As protein: CASSPSTGTYEQYF.

In this sample, this clone turned up once. CDR3 protein: CASSLGDTYEQYF. CDR3 coding DNA: TGCGCCAGCAGCTTGGGGGACACCTACGAGCAGTACTTC. The J gene is TRBJ2-5, the V gene TRBV5-1, with D tentatively TRBD1 (6 bases). The DNA end is a closer match to TRBJ2-7, so the J assignment may be wrong. The CDR3 runs to 13 residues. Germline V gives CDR1 SGHRS, CDR2 YFSETQ.

The J gene is TRBJ2-3, the V gene TRBV7-9, with 9 nucleotides matching TRBD2. V lost 5 bases and J lost 2; bases outside the gene matches: 8. Germline CDR1 is SEHNR and CDR2 is FQNEAQ (reference sequence). The CDR3 loop spans 16 amino acids. This CDR3 is CASSAQTSGFTDTQYF. DNA of the CDR3: TGTGCCAGCAGCGCCCAGACTAGCGGCTTCACAGATACGCAGTATTTT.

The chain uses TRBV5-1 and TRBJ1-2, with 7 bases fitting TRBD1. Losses at the gene ends were 0 bases for V and 5 bases for J; bases not matched to a gene: 7. The CDR3 length is 15 residues. Germline CDR1 is SGHRS and CDR2 is YFSETQ. The DNA for the CDR3 is TGCGCCAGCAGCTTGGGACAGGGAGGACGTTATGGCTACACCTTC. Protein product: CASSLGQGGRYGYTF.

The V call is TRBV6-5, the J call TRBJ1-2; 8 bases agree with TRBD1. The CDR3 is 12 residues long. Germline CDR1 reads MNHEY; CDR2 reads SVGAGI. J lost 8 bases, V lost 6 bases, and 5 bases had no gene match. The CDR3 region is CASRGTGAGYTF. The CDR3 region has the DNA TGTGCCAGCAGGGGGACAGGTGCCGGCTACACCTTC.

The chain links TRBV27 to TRBJ2-3; 9 bases agree with TRBD1. This CDR3 is built from 17 residues. Looked up from germline, CDR1 is MNHEY and CDR2 is SMNVEV (reference sequence). V lost 2 bases to trimming and J lost 1 base; unmatched junction nucleotides: 7. CDR3 sequence (DNA): TGTGCCAGCAGTTTAAAAACAGGGGGCCTTCGCACAGATACGCAGTATTTT. It is translated as CASSLKTGGLRTDTQYF.

This clone has just one count. The rearrangement joins TRBV5-1 to TRBJ1-2, with 7 bases lining up with TRBD1. Germline trimming cut 3 bases from V and 5 bases from J; bases unmatched to any gene: 7. The V gene's germline CDR1 is SGHRS and CDR2 YFSETQ. The CDR3 has 14 amino acids. The CDR3 region has the DNA TGCGCCAGCAGCTCGTGGGACAGACTATATGGCTACACCTTC. It specifies CASSSWDRLYGYTF. The full variable domain, its missing parts supplied by reference TRBV5-1 and TRBJ1-2, is KAGVTQTPRYLIKTRGQQVTLSCSPISGHRSVSWYQQTPGQGLQFLFEYFSETQRNKGNFPGRFSGRQFSNSRSEMNVSTLELGDSALYLCASSSWDRLYGYTFGSGTRLTVV.

V and J are TRBV9 and TRBJ2-1, with 14 nucleotides matching TRBD2. The CDR3 contains 18 residues. From germline, CDR1 is SGDLS and CDR2 YYNGEE. V dropped 0 bases and J dropped 2; count of bases not matched to a gene: 4. This CDR3 is CASSVVTSGRETYNEQFF. The CDR3 region has the DNA TGTGCCAGCAGCGTAGTGACTAGCGGGAGGGAGACCTACAATGAGCAGTTCTTC.

The rearrangement links TRBV27 to TRBJ1-1; unclear D gene. From germline, CDR1 is MNHEY and CDR2 SMNVEV (reference sequence). The CDR3 loop spans 13 amino acids. Trimming shortened V by 6 bases and J by 7 bases, and 15 bases separated the two germline ends. The CDR3 DNA follows: TGTGCCAGCAGGCTGATCGGCGGTAATGAAGCTTTCTTT. Encoded protein: CASRLIGGNEAFF.

The chain joins TRBV19 to TRBJ1-5; possibly TRBD1 for D (6 bases). CDR1 and CDR2 from the germline V gene are LNHDA and SQIVND (reference sequence). The CDR3 spans 14 residues. V was clipped by 5 bases and J by 1 base, with 9 bases between them. CDR3 amino acids: CASSARGSNQPQHF. The CDR3 DNA reads as TGTGCCAGTAGTGCCAGGGGCAGCAATCAGCCCCAGCATTTT.

This chain connects TRBV28 to TRBJ2-1; TRBD2 aligns across 8 bases. Germline values: CDR1 MDHEN, CDR2 SYDVKM. With V trimmed by 4 bases and J by 3 bases, 5 bases remained unmatched. The CDR3 loop spans 15 amino acids. The CDR3 DNA follows: TGTGCCAGCAGTTCAATAGCGGGGAACTACAATGAGCAGTTCTTC. It codes for CASSSIAGNYNEQFF. The full variable domain, with the rest looked up from reference TRBV28 and TRBJ2-1, is DVKVTQSSRYLVKRTGEKVFLECVQDMDHENMFWYRQDPGLGLRLIYFSYDVKMKEKGDIPEGYSVSREKKERFSLILESASTNQTSMYLCASSSIAGNYNEQFFGPGTRLTVL.

This clone was seen just once. The gene calls are TRBV27 and TRBJ2-7, with a possible D match to TRBD1 (6 bases). The germline gives CDR1 MNHEY, CDR2 SMNVEV (reference sequence). V lost 6 bases and J lost 4, with 22 bases in between. This CDR3 is built from 16 residues. CDR3 in DNA: TGTGCCAGCAGCCCCCGCCCCCCCGGGACAACGTACGAGCAGTACTTC. Its translation is CASSPRPPGTTYEQYF.

The J gene is TRBJ2-3, the V gene TRBV4-2, with D tentatively TRBD2 (5 bases). Deletions cut 0 bases from V and 6 bases from J, with 19 bases between. Germline V gene lookup returns CDR1 LGHNA and CDR2 YNFKEQ. This CDR3 has 17 residues. The DNA of the CDR3 is TGTGCCAGCAGCCAAGAGAGGGTAAACATTGTCGGGGATACGCAGTATTTT. This translates into CASSQERVNIVGDTQYF.